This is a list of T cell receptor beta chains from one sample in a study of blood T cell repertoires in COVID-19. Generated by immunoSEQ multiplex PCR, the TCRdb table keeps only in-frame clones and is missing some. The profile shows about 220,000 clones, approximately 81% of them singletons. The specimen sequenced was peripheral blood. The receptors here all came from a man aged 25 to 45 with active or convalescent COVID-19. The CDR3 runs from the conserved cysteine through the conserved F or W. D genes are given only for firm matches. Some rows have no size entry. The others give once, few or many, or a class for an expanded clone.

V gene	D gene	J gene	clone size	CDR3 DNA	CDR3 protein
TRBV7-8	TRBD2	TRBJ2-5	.	TGTGCCAGCAGCCCCATCGGGGCGGGAGTTCGAGAGACCCAGTACTTC	CASSPIGAGVRETQYF
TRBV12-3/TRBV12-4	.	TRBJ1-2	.	TGTGCCAGCAGTTTCCCAGGGAACTATGGCTACACCTTC	CASSFPGNYGYTF
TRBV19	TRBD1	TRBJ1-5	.	TGTGCCACAGGACAGGGGTTCAATCAGCCCCAGCATTTT	CATGQGFNQPQHF
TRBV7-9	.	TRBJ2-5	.	TGTGCCAGCAGCACCCCGCGAGGAGGGTCGGGGAGGATTATAGAGACCCAGTACTTC	CASSTPRGGSGRIIETQYF
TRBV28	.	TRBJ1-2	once	TGTGCCAGCACCGAGACGTACGGGGGAAATGGCTACACCTTC	CASTETYGGNGYTF
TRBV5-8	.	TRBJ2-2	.	TGTGCCAGCAGCTCGCGACAGCCCGCGAACACCGGGGAGCTGTTTTTT	CASSSRQPANTGELFF
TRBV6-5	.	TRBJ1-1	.	TGTGCCAGCAGAATGGGAGTAATGAACACTGAAGCTTTCTTT	CASRMGVMNTEAFF
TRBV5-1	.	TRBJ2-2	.	TGCGCCAGCAACCTTATAGCCGGGACCGGGGAGCTGTTTTTT	CASNLIAGTGELFF
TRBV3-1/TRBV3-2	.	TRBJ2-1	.	TGTGCCAGCAGCCCGTATCGGACAGAGCCCTTTTACAATGAGCAGTTCTTC	CASSPYRTEPFYNEQFF
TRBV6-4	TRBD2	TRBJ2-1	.	TGTGCCAGCAGCTCTGAACCGGGACTAGCGGGATCGGAGCAGTTCTTC	CASSSEPGLAGSEQFF
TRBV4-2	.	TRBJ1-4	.	TGTGCCAGCAGCCCAGAAAAGAGAAAACTGTTTTTT	CASSPEKRKLFF
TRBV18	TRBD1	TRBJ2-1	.	TGTGCCAGCTCACAACAGGGGGCCTACAATGAGCAGTTCTTC	CASSQQGAYNEQFF
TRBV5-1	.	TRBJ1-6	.	TGCGCCAGCAGCTTAGAGAGCTCCTATAATTCACCCCTCCACTTT	CASSLESSYNSPLHF
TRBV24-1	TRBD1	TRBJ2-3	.	TGTGCCACCAGCTTCCCGGGACAGGGGTCGATCGGCACAGATACGCAGTATTTT	CATSFPGQGSIGTDTQYF
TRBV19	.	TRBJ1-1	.	TGTGCCAGTAGTACTAAAACGGACACTGAAGCTTTCTTT	CASSTKTDTEAFF
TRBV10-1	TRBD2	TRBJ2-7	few	TGCGCCAGCAGAGTAGCGGGGTTCCTCTACGAGCAGTACTTC	CASRVAGFLYEQYF
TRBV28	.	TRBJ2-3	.	TGTGCCAGCAGTTTGGGGCAGTTCCCCGGTGTCGATTTT	CASSLGQFPGVDF
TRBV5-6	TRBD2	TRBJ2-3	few	TGTGCCAGCAGCTCCCCCCTAGCGGGGTGGGATACGCAGTATTTT	CASSSPLAGWDTQYF
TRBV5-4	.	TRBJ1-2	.	TGTGCCAGCACCTCCGATCCGGGAGCTAACTATGGCTACACCTTC	CASTSDPGANYGYTF
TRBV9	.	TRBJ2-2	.	TGTGCCAGCAGCGTATGGGGCGAAGCCGGGGAGCTGTTTTTT	CASSVWGEAGELFF
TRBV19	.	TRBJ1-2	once	TGTGCCAGCCGGTACCTCTCAGGGGAATATGGCTACACCTTC	CASRYLSGEYGYTF
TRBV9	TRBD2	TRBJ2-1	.	TGTGCCAGAGTAGCGGGGACTAACAATGAGCAGTTCTTC	CARVAGTNNEQFF
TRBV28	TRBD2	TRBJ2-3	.	TGTGCCAGCAGTTTATGGACTAGCGGGAGAGATACGCAGTATTTT	CASSLWTSGRDTQYF
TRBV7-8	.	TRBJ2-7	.	TGTGCCAGCAGCTTGGCCTCCGCTCTAGCTAGCGAGCAGTACTTC	CASSLASALASEQYF
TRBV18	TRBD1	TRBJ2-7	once	TGTGCCAGCTCACCGGGACAGGCCACCTACGAGCAGTACTTC	CASSPGQATYEQYF